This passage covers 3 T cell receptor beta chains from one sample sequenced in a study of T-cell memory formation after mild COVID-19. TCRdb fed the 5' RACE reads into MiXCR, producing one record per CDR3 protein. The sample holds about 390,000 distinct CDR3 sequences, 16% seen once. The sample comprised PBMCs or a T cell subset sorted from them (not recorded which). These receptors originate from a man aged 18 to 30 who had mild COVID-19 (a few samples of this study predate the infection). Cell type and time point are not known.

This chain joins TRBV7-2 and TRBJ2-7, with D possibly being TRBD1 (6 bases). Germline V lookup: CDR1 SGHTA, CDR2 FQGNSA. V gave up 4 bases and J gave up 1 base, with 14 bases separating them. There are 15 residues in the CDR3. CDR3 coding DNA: TGTGCCAGCAGCTCAACCCCCGGACAGTCCTACGAGCAGTACGTC. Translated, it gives CASSSTPGQSYEQYV.

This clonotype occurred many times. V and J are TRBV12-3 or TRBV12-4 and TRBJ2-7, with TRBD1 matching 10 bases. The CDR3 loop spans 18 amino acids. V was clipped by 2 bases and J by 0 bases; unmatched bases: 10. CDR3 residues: CASSLIPGQGPSSYEQYV. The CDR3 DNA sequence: TGTGCCAGCAGTTTAATCCCGGGACAGGGGCCGAGCTCCTACGAGCAGTACGTC.

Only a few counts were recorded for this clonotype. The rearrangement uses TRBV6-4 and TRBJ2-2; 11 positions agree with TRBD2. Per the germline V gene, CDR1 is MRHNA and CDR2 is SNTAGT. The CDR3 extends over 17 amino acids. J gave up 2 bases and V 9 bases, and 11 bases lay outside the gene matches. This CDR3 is CASLGLAETTNTGELFF. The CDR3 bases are TGTGCCAGTCTGGGACTAGCGGAGACGACAAACACCGGGGAGCTGTTTTTT.